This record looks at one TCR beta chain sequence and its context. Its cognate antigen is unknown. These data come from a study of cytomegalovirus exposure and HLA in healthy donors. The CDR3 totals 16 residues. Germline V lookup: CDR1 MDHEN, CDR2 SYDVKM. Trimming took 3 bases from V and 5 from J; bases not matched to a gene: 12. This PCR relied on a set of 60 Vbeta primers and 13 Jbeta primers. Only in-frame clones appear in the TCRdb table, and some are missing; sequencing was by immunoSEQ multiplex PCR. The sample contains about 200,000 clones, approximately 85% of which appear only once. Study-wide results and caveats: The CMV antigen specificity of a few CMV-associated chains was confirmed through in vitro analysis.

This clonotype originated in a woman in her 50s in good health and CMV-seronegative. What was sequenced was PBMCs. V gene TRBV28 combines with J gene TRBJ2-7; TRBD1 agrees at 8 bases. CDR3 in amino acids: CASSFQRTGMGNEQYF. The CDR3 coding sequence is TGTGCCAGCAGTTTTCAAAGGACAGGGATGGGAAACGAGCAGTACTTC.